The rows below give T cell receptor beta chains drawn from one sample of a study of blood T cell repertoires in COVID-19. Data came from immunoSEQ multiplex PCR; TCRdb stores just in-frame clones and leaves some out. The table has around 43,000 clones, approximately 80% seen once. The source material was peripheral blood. The receptors here all came from a man aged 70 or older with acute or convalescent COVID-19. The CDR3 runs from the conserved cysteine through the conserved F or W. Fields, in order: J gene, V gene, CDR3 protein.

J gene: TRBJ1-6
V gene: TRBV20-1
CDR3 protein: CSASSEQGPNSPLHF

J gene: TRBJ2-2
V gene: TRBV10-1
CDR3 protein: CASSRDRGTGELFF

J gene: TRBJ1-2
V gene: TRBV5-6
CDR3 protein: CASSPWTGTLYGYTF

J gene: TRBJ1-2
V gene: TRBV6-5
CDR3 protein: CASSPAGIYGYTF

J gene: TRBJ1-1
V gene: TRBV5-1
CDR3 protein: CASSPGGTNTEAFF

J gene: TRBJ2-7
V gene: TRBV5-1
CDR3 protein: CASSLGQVYEQYF

J gene: TRBJ2-1
V gene: TRBV10-3
CDR3 protein: CAISPGLAGGDSNNEQFF

J gene: TRBJ2-5
V gene: TRBV24-1
CDR3 protein: CATSQGGTETQYF

J gene: TRBJ1-2
V gene: TRBV2
CDR3 protein: CASSGPQGSGYTF

J gene: TRBJ1-1
V gene: TRBV6-5
CDR3 protein: CASSYSRASNTEAFF

J gene: TRBJ1-3
V gene: TRBV27
CDR3 protein: CASSRSSRSSGNTIYF

J gene: TRBJ1-3
V gene: TRBV9
CDR3 protein: CASSVGQGLSGNTIYF

J gene: TRBJ1-2
V gene: TRBV2
CDR3 protein: CASSPPPDRRLYGYTF

J gene: TRBJ2-2
V gene: TRBV7-3
CDR3 protein: CASRPAGGNTGELFF

J gene: TRBJ1-1
V gene: TRBV7-2
CDR3 protein: CASSLGTWDFHTEAFF

J gene: TRBJ1-4
V gene: TRBV5-5
CDR3 protein: CASSSIGGWDEKLFF

J gene: TRBJ1-4
V gene: TRBV27
CDR3 protein: CASSFGGGGEKLFF

J gene: TRBJ1-5
V gene: TRBV6-2/TRBV6-3
CDR3 protein: CASSLQGSQPQHF

J gene: TRBJ1-5
V gene: TRBV24-1
CDR3 protein: CATRKNRGKVQPQHF

J gene: TRBJ1-2
V gene: TRBV5-4
CDR3 protein: CASSSGGSAHGYTF

J gene: TRBJ2-7
V gene: TRBV4-1
CDR3 protein: CASSQDRQGAYEQYF

J gene: TRBJ1-1
V gene: TRBV7-9
CDR3 protein: CASSLGGGTEAFF

J gene: TRBJ1-2
V gene: TRBV10-3
CDR3 protein: CAISDMGQWRPNYGYTF

J gene: TRBJ2-3
V gene: TRBV7-9
CDR3 protein: CASSLGLVRDTQYF

J gene: TRBJ2-5
V gene: TRBV7-7
CDR3 protein: CASSLDPGQGTEETQYF

J gene: TRBJ1-5
V gene: TRBV19
CDR3 protein: CASSTTGGNQPQHF

J gene: TRBJ2-7
V gene: TRBV28
CDR3 protein: CASSLSVSYEQYF

J gene: TRBJ1-5
V gene: TRBV10-3
CDR3 protein: CAISEGGLYQPQHF

J gene: TRBJ1-2
V gene: TRBV28
CDR3 protein: CASSLYGGLNYGYTF

J gene: TRBJ2-1
V gene: TRBV24-1
CDR3 protein: CATGAASYNEQFF

J gene: TRBJ1-5
V gene: TRBV28
CDR3 protein: CASSLTGYQPQHF

J gene: TRBJ2-1
V gene: TRBV29-1
CDR3 protein: CSVRTGTYNEQFF

J gene: TRBJ2-4
V gene: TRBV4-3
CDR3 protein: CASSRGSKSPQNIQYF

J gene: TRBJ1-5
V gene: TRBV30
CDR3 protein: CAWSVSRDQPQHF

J gene: TRBJ1-5
V gene: TRBV5-1
CDR3 protein: CASSGDSRLYSNQPQHF

J gene: TRBJ1-3
V gene: TRBV5-1
CDR3 protein: CASSPFLQGSSGNTIYF

J gene: TRBJ1-2
V gene: TRBV2
CDR3 protein: CASSGEGTGYGYTF

J gene: TRBJ1-1
V gene: TRBV4-2
CDR3 protein: CASSLNSGGPEAFF

J gene: TRBJ1-1
V gene: TRBV5-8
CDR3 protein: CASTIRQTEAFF

J gene: TRBJ2-7
V gene: TRBV6-5
CDR3 protein: CASSEPGTSSYEQYF

J gene: TRBJ2-1
V gene: TRBV7-2
CDR3 protein: CASSLVTTPSYNEQFF

J gene: TRBJ2-4
V gene: TRBV18
CDR3 protein: CASSLSTGGLAKNIQYF

J gene: TRBJ1-1
V gene: TRBV19
CDR3 protein: CASRQGARATEAFF